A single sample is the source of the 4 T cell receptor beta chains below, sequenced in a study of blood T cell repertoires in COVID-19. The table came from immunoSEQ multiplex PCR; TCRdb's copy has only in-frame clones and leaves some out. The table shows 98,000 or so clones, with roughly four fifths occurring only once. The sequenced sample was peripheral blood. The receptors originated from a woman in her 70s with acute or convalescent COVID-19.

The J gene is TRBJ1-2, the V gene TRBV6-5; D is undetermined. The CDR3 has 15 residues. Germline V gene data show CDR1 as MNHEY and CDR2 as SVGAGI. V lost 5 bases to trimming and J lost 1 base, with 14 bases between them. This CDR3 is CASSIPPSYNYGYTF. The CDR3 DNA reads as TGTGCCAGCAGTATCCCGCCGAGCTATAACTATGGCTACACCTTC.

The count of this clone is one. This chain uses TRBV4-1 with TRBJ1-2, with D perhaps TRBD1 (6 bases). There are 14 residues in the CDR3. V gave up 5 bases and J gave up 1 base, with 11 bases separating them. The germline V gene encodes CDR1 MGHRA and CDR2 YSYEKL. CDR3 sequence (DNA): TGCGCCAGCAGCAACCAGGGGTTTAACTATGGCTACACCTTC. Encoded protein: CASSNQGFNYGYTF.

The CDR3 DNA sequence: TGCGCCAGCAGCAACAGGGGGCTTGGCTCCTATAATTCACCCCTCCACTTT. It codes for CASSNRGLGSYNSPLHF. This sequence joins TRBV5-1 and TRBJ1-6; TRBD1 matches 9 bases. With 4 bases clipped from V and 0 bases from J, the junction kept 5 bases outside the gene matches. Per germline, CDR1 SGHRS and CDR2 YFSETQ. The CDR3 is 17 amino acids.

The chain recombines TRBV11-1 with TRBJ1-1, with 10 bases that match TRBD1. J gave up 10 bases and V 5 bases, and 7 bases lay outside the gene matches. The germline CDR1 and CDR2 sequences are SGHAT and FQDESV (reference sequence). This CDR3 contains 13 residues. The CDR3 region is CASSPDRGQVAFF. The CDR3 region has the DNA TGTGCCAGCAGCCCCGACAGGGGGCAGGTAGCTTTCTTT.